A single sample is the source of the 21 T cell receptor beta chains below, sequenced in a study of HIV-infected patients and healthy controls. cDNA was made from around 0.45 ug RNA using alpha and beta constant primers. Alpha and beta chain libraries were made separately by chain-specific third strand synthesis with multiplexing indices. TCRdb reprocessed the 5' RACE reads via MiXCR and lists one record per CDR3 protein. The sample records about 18,000 distinct CDR3 sequences, more than 7.5% being singletons. Roughly three months, about 14 weeks, into antiretroviral therapy, follow-up blood was collected. Whole blood was used without fractionation, so all unsorted peripheral T cells were included. The sample was blood, taken during antiretroviral therapy. These receptors originate from an adult with HIV infection.

This clonotype has a count of ten or more. The chain links TRBV5-1 to TRBJ1-1; 10 nucleotides match TRBD1. This CDR3 is built from 13 residues. The V gene end was trimmed by 4 bases and the J gene end by 6 bases; junction bases not matched to a gene: 3. Germline CDR1 and CDR2: SGHRS and YFSETQ. The CDR3 reads CASSGTGDAEAFF. CDR3 coding DNA: TGCGCCAGCAGCGGGACAGGGGATGCTGAAGCTTTCTTT. The whole variable domain, filled in from reference TRBV5-1 and TRBJ1-1, reads KAGVTQTPRYLIKTRGQQVTLSCSPISGHRSVSWYQQTPGQGLQFLFEYFSETQRNKGNFPGRFSGRQFSNSRSEMNVSTLELGDSALYLCASSGTGDAEAFFGQGTRLTVV.

This clonotype was counted ten times or more. This chain links TRBV6-5 with TRBJ2-5, with 10 bases aligning to TRBD2. The CDR3 is made up of 16 amino acids. The V segment lost 5 bases and the J segment 1 base; nucleotides outside the gene matches: 7. CDR1 and CDR2 (germline): MNHEY, SVGAGI. The CDR3 DNA is TGTGCCAGCAGTCACCTCCGGACTAGCGGCCAAGAGACCCAGTACTTC. The encoded protein is CASSHLRTSGQETQYF.

This clonotype was recorded at least ten times. This chain uses TRBV29-1 with TRBJ2-3, with a tentative D call TRBD2 (5 bases). The CDR3 consists of 12 residues. V was trimmed by 4 bases and J by 0 bases, leaving 5 bases between them. Germline V gives CDR1 SQVTM, CDR2 ANQGSEA. Written as DNA, the CDR3 is TGCAGCGTTGGGACTAGCACAGATACGCAGTATTTT. It is translated as CSVGTSTDTQYF.

Ten or more counts support this clonotype. The chain combines TRBV3-1 with TRBJ2-7, with 8 bases identical to TRBD1. V lost 2 bases and J lost 3; bases outside the gene matches: 6. The CDR3 consists of 15 residues. Looked up from germline, CDR1 is LGHDT and CDR2 is YNNKEL (reference sequence). The CDR3 protein is CASSQTGTGLYEQYF. CDR3 coding DNA: TGTGCCAGCAGCCAAACCGGGACAGGACTCTACGAGCAGTACTTC.

This clonotype was counted at least ten times. The chain has TRBV20-1 and TRBJ1-2; D is ambiguous. The CDR3 consists of 13 residues. Germline CDR1 reads DFQATT; CDR2 reads SNEGSKA (reference sequence). V gave up 5 bases and J gave up 0 bases, with 10 bases separating them. The CDR3 DNA reads as TGCAGTGCTGAGCGGGCAGCTAACTATGGCTACACCTTC. Protein product: CSAERAANYGYTF.

This clonotype was seen repeatedly, ten times or more. This rearrangement joins TRBV27 to TRBJ2-3; D not resolved. Between the trimmed V and J ends, which lost 1 base and 3 bases, there was a span of 5 bases. Germline CDR1 reads MNHEY; CDR2 reads SMNVEV (reference sequence). The CDR3 consists of 13 residues. The CDR3 is CASSLLGTDTQYF. Here the CDR3 DNA reads TGTGCCAGCAGTTTATTGGGAACAGATACGCAGTATTTT.

The chain employs TRBV28 and TRBJ2-7; 10 bases match TRBD2. Germline V gene lookup returns CDR1 MDHEN and CDR2 SYDVKM. The CDR3 length is 15 residues. V lost 1 base, J lost 3 bases, and 3 bases stayed unmatched. The CDR3 loop is CASSLFSSGSYEQYF. The CDR3 nucleotides are TGTGCCAGCAGTTTATTTTCTAGCGGGAGCTACGAGCAGTACTTC. The complete variable domain, with remaining parts taken from reference TRBV28 and TRBJ2-7, reads DVKVTQSSRYLVKRTGEKVFLECVQDMDHENMFWYRQDPGLGLRLIYFSYDVKMKEKGDIPEGYSVSREKKERFSLILESASTNQTSMYLCASSLFSSGSYEQYFGPGTRLTVT.

By its share, this clonotype is medium-sized. V is TRBV10-3 and J is TRBJ2-7; D possibly corresponds to TRBD1 (6 bases). Trimming removed 4 bases from V and 7 bases from J, with 11 bases in between. The CDR3 contains 12 residues. Per germline, CDR1 ENHRY and CDR2 SYGVKD. The CDR3 reads CAISVGGREQYF. The CDR3, as DNA: TGTGCCATCAGTGTAGGGGGAAGGGAGCAGTACTTC.

This clonotype has just a few counts. V is TRBV6-5 and J is TRBJ2-7; 9 bases are shared with TRBD1. Germline lookup yields CDR1 MNHEY and CDR2 SVGAGI. The length of the CDR3 is 14 residues. With V trimmed by 1 base and J by 6 bases, 4 bases remained unmatched. The CDR3 DNA reads TGTGCCAGCAGTTACTGGGACAGGGCACGCGAGCAGTACTTC. Its protein product is CASSYWDRAREQYF.

This clonotype was found many times. The chain employs TRBV3-1 and TRBJ2-7; D uncertain. There are 13 residues in the CDR3. V was clipped by 4 bases and J by 1 base, with 8 bases between them. Germline V CDR1 and CDR2: LGHDT, YNNKEL (reference sequence). The DNA of the CDR3 is TGTGCCAGCAGCCCCCCTGGGTCCTACGAGCAGTACTTC. It is translated as CASSPPGSYEQYF.

This clonotype was seen at least ten times. This rearrangement joins TRBV3-1 to TRBJ1-1; 7 bases match TRBD1. Germline V lookup: CDR1 LGHDT, CDR2 YNNKEL (reference sequence). V shed 4 bases, J shed 1 base, and the junction held 6 bases outside the gene matches. The CDR3 contains 15 residues. CDR3 loop: CASSRPGQPNTEAFF. CDR3 nucleotide sequence: TGTGCCAGCAGCCGCCCGGGACAGCCGAACACTGAAGCTTTCTTT.

This clonotype was detected ten times or more. The chain recombines TRBV20-1 with TRBJ2-1; 10 bases agree with TRBD2. Per germline, CDR1 DFQATT and CDR2 SNEGSKA (reference sequence). Trimming removed 3 bases from V and 9 bases from J; junction bases left unmatched: 14. This CDR3 contains 16 residues. This CDR3 reads CSARSPLAGARSEQFF. The CDR3 DNA sequence: TGCAGTGCTAGGTCCCCCCTAGCGGGAGCCCGGAGTGAGCAGTTCTTC.

Ten or more counts support this clonotype. This rearrangement joins TRBV5-1 to TRBJ1-5, with D maybe TRBD1 (5 bases). V lost 0 bases to trimming and J lost 3 bases, with 7 bases between them. CDR3 length: 14 amino acids. CDR1 and CDR2 from the germline V gene are SGHRS and YFSETQ. CDR3 DNA sequence: TGCGCCAGCAGCTTGGTAGGGGACAATCAGCCCCAGCATTTT. Its protein is CASSLVGDNQPQHF. Full variable domain (rest looked up from reference TRBV5-1 and TRBJ1-5): KAGVTQTPRYLIKTRGQQVTLSCSPISGHRSVSWYQQTPGQGLQFLFEYFSETQRNKGNFPGRFSGRQFSNSRSEMNVSTLELGDSALYLCASSLVGDNQPQHFGDGTRLSIL.

This clonotype occurred many times. The CDR3 reads CASSARSADTQYF. In nucleotides, the CDR3 is TGTGCCAGCAGTGCTAGGTCCGCGGATACGCAGTATTTT. The J gene is TRBJ2-3, the V gene TRBV2; no firm D call. Trimming cost V 4 bases and J 6 bases, with 11 bases left between them. Germline loops: CDR1 SNHLY, CDR2 FYNNEI. This CDR3 has 13 amino acids.

This clonotype was recorded at least ten times. J is TRBJ2-2 and V is TRBV27; possibly TRBD2 for D (5 bases). The CDR3 runs to 13 residues. From germline, CDR1 is MNHEY and CDR2 SMNVEV (reference sequence). V lost 2 bases, J lost 4 bases, and 5 bases lay in between. The CDR3: CASSLSGTGELFF. The CDR3 region has the DNA TGTGCCAGCAGTTTAAGCGGCACCGGGGAGCTGTTTTTT.

This clonotype showed up just a few times. This chain joins TRBV19 and TRBJ1-2; unclear D gene. Trimming removed 5 bases from V and 2 bases from J, with 18 bases in between. Germline V gene lookup returns CDR1 LNHDA and CDR2 SQIVND (reference sequence). CDR3 size: 16 residues. CDR3 nucleotide sequence: TGTGCCAGTAGTGCGATGTCAAACCGGGAAAACTATGGCTACACCTTC. The encoded protein is CASSAMSNRENYGYTF. The full variable domain, completed using reference TRBV19 and TRBJ1-2, is DGGITQSPKYLFRKEGQNVTLSCEQNLNHDAMYWYRQDPGQGLRLIYYSQIVNDFQKGDIAEGYSVSREKKESFPLTVTSAQKNPTAFYLCASSAMSNRENYGYTFGSGTRLTVV.

This clonotype showed up many times. V usage is TRBV12-3 or TRBV12-4 and J usage is TRBJ2-6; TRBD2 might be the D (5 bases). V dropped 2 bases and J dropped 0 bases, with 8 bases sitting between them. CDR3 size: 16 residues. In nucleotides, the CDR3 is TGTGCCAGCAGTTTATATGGGAGCTCTGGGGCCAACGTCCTGACTTTC. Translation gives CASSLYGSSGANVLTF.

Of note for this clonotype: A much more abundant neighbour one base away suggests this may be a read error. The gene calls are TRBV6-6 and TRBJ2-2; no reliable D call. Trimming shortened V by 2 bases and J by 7 bases, and 11 bases separated the two germline ends. The germline V gene encodes CDR1 MNHNY and CDR2 SVGAGI (reference sequence). The CDR3 extends over 14 amino acids. The CDR3, as DNA: TGTGCCAGCAGTTACCCTATACTAAACGGGGAGCTGTTTTTT. Its protein product is CASSYPILNGELFF.

This clonotype showed up just a few times. This sequence joins TRBV11-2 and TRBJ2-7; 10 bases fit TRBD1. The junction had 2 bases not matched to a gene; V was cut back by 4 bases and J by 2 bases. The CDR3 covers 14 residues. Germline-derived CDR1 and CDR2 are SGHAT and FQNNGV. CDR3 sequence reads: CASSSGTGAYEQYF. The CDR3 DNA reads TGTGCCAGCAGCTCTGGGACAGGGGCCTACGAGCAGTACTTC.

V is TRBV6-5 and J is TRBJ2-7; the match to TRBD2 covers 11 bases. The CDR3 has 14 amino acids. In germline, CDR1 is MNHEY, CDR2 SVGAGI. The ends lost 6 bases at V and 2 bases at J; junction bases unmatched: 3. CDR3 loop: CASSQGLAAYEQYF. CDR3 coding DNA: TGTGCCAGCAGCCAGGGACTAGCGGCCTACGAGCAGTACTTC.

This clonotype was counted many times. The chain uses TRBV20-1 and TRBJ2-7; D possibly matches TRBD1 or TRBD2 (6 bases each). Trimming pared 1 base from V and 3 bases from J, leaving 13 bases between. This CDR3 is 14 amino acids long. The germline V gene encodes CDR1 DFQATT and CDR2 SNEGSKA (reference sequence). The CDR3 loop is CSARGGGWNYEQYF. The CDR3 coding sequence is TGCAGTGCTAGAGGAGGGGGGTGGAACTACGAGCAGTACTTC.